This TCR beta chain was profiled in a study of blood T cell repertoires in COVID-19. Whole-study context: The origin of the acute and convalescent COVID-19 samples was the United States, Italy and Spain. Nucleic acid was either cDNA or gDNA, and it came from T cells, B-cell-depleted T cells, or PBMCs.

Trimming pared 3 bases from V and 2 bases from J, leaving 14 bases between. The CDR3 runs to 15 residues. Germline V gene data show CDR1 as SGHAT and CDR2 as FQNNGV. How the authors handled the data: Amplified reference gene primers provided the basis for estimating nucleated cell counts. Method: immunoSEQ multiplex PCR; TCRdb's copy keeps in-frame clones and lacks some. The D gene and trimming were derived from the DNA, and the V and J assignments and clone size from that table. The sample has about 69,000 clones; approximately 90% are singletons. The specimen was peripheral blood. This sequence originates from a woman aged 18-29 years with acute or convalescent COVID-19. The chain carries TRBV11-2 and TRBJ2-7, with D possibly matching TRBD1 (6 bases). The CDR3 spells CASSFSSGQAYEQYF. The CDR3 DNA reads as TGTGCCAGCAGCTTTTCATCGGGACAAGCCTACGAGCAGTACTTC.